This TCR beta chain was documented in a study of T-cell memory formation after mild COVID-19. Regarding the study as a whole: Mainly CM and EM harbored the contracting CD4+ clones; mainly EMRA harbored the CD8+ ones.

A note on this clonotype: Its target is not known.

Trimming took off 6 bases at V and 3 bases at J, with 15 bases between the two ends. CDR3 size: 14 residues. CDR1 is SGHRS and CDR2 is YFSETQ in the germline V gene. One entry per CDR3 protein, called by TCRdb with MiXCR from the 5' RACE reads. The data hold more than 400,000 distinct CDR3 sequences, with about 20% observed a single time. This sequence joins TRBV5-1 and TRBJ1-1, with D perhaps matching TRBD1 (5 bases). This clonotype was obtained from an adult woman who had mild COVID-19 (a few samples of this study predate the infection). Cell type and time point are not known. Material for sequencing was PBMCs or a T cell subset sorted from them (not recorded which). DNA of the CDR3: TGCGCCAGCAAAGACGGTGGGGGGGACACTGAAGCTTTCTTT. It is translated as CASKDGGGDTEAFF.